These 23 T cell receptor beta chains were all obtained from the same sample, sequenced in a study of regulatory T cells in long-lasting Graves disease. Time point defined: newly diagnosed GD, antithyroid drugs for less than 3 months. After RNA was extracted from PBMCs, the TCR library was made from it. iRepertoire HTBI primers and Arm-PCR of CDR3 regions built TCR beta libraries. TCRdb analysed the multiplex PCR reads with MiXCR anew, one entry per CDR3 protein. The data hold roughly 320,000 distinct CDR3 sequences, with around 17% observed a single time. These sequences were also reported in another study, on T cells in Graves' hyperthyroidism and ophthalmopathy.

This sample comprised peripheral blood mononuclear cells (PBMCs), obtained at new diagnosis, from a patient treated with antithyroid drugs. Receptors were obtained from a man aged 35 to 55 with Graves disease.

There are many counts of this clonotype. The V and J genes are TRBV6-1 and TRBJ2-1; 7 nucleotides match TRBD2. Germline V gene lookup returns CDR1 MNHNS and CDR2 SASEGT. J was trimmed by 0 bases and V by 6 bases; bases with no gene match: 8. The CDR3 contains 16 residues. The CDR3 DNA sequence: TGTGCCAGCAGAAGACTAGCCGCAAGCTCCTACAATGAGCAGTTCTTC. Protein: CASRRLAASSYNEQFF.

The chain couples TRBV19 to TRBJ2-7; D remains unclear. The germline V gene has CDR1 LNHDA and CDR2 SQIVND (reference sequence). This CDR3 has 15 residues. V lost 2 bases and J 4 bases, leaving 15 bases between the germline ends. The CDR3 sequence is CASSISSETRYEQYF. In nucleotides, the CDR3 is TGTGCCAGTAGTATAAGTTCGGAGACAAGATACGAGCAGTACTTC.

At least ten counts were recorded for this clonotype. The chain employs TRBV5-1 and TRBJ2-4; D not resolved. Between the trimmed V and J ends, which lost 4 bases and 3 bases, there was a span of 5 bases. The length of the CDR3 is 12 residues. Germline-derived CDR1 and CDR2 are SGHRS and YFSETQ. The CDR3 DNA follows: TGCGCCAGCAGCGGCGGCAAAAACATTCAGTACTTC. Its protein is CASSGGKNIQYF.

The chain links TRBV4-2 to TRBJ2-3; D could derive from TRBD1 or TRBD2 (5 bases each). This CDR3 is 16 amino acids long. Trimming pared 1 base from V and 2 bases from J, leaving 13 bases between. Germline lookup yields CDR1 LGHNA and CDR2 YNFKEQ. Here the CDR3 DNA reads TGTGCCAGCAGCCAAGGGATTCGGGGCTCCACAGATACGCAGTATTTT. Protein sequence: CASSQGIRGSTDTQYF.

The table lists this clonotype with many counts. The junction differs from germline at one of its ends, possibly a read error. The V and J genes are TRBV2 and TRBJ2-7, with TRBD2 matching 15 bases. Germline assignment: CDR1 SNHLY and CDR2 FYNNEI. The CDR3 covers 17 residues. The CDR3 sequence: CASREGTSGGSGREQYF. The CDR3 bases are TGTGCCAGCAGGGAAGGGACTAGCGGGGGGTCGGGGCGCGAGCAGTACTTC.

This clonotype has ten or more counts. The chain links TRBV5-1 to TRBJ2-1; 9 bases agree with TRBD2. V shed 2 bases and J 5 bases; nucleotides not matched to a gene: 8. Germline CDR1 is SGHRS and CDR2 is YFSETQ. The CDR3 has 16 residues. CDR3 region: CASSFFLRGGNNEQFF. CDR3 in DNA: TGCGCCAGCAGCTTTTTTCTGCGGGGGGGCAACAATGAGCAGTTCTTC.

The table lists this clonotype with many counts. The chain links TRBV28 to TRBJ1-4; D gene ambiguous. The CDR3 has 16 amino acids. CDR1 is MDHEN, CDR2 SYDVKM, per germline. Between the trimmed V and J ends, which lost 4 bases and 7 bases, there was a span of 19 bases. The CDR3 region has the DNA TGTGCCAGCAGTTCTCCTTCCGCAGGAAACTTTGAAAAACTGTTTTTT. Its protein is CASSSPSAGNFEKLFF.

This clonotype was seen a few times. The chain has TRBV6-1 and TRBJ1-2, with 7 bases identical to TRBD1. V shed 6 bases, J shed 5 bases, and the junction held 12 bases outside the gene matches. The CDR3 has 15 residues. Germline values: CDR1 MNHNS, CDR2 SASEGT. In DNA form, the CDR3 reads TGTGCCAGCAGATCCGAACAGGGGAGACCTTATGGCTACACCTTC. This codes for CASRSEQGRPYGYTF.

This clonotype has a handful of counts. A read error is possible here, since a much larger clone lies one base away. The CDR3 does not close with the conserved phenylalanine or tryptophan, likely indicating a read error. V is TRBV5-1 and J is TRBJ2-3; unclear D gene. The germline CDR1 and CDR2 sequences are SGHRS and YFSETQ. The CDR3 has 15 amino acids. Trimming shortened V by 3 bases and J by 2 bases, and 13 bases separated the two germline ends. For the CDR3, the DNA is TGCGCCAGCAGCTCCAGGACGGATTACACAGATACGCAGTATCTT. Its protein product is CASSSRTDYTDTQYL.

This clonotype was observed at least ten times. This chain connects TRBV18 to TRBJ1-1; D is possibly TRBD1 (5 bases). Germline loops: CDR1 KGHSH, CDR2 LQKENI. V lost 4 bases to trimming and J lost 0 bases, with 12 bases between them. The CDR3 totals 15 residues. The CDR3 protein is CASSQGSDLNTEAFF. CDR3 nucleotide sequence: TGTGCCAGCTCACAGGGGTCCGACTTGAACACTGAAGCTTTCTTT.

CDR3 sequence (DNA): TGTGCCAGCAGCTCAAGGCGGGGGGTTCCGGGCACAGATACGCAGTATTTT. Amino acids: CASSSRRGVPGTDTQYF. The chain employs TRBV11-3 and TRBJ2-3; 8 bases agree with TRBD2. The CDR3 extends over 17 amino acids. J lost 1 base, V lost 4 bases, and 10 bases had no gene match. Germline CDR1 is SGHNT and CDR2 is YENEEA. The variable domain in full, completed from reference TRBV11-3 and TRBJ2-3, reads EAGVVQSPRYKIIEKKQPVAFWCNPISGHNTLYWYLQNLGQGPELLIRYENEEAVDDSQLPKDRFSAERLKGVDSTLKIQPAELGDSAVYLCASSSRRGVPGTDTQYFGPGTRLTVL.

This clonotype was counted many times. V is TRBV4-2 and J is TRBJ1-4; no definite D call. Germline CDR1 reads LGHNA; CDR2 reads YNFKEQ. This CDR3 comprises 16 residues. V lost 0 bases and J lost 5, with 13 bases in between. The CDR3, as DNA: TGTGCCAGCAGCCAAGATCTAATCGGGGAGAATGAAAAACTGTTTTTT. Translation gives CASSQDLIGENEKLFF.

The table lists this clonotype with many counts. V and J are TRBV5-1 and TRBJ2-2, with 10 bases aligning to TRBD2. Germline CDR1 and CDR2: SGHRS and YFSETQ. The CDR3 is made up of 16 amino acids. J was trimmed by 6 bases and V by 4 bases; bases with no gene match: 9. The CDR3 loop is CASSLQGSGGSGELFF. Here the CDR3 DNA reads TGCGCCAGCAGCCTCCAGGGTAGCGGGGGGTCCGGGGAGCTGTTTTTT.

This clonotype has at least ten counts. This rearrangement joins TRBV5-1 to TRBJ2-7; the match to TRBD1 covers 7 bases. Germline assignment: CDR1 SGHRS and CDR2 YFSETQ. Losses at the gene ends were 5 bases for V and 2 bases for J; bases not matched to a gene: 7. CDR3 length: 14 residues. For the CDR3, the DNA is TGCGCCAGCAGACTACAGGGGACGACCTACGAGCAGTACTTC. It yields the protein CASRLQGTTYEQYF.

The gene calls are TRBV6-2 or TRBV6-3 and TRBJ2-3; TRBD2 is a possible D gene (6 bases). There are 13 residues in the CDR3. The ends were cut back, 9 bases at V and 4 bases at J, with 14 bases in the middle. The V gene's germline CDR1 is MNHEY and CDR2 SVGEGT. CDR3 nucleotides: TGTGCCAGTGAGGGGAGGTTTGCAGATACGCAGTATTTT. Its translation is CASEGRFADTQYF.

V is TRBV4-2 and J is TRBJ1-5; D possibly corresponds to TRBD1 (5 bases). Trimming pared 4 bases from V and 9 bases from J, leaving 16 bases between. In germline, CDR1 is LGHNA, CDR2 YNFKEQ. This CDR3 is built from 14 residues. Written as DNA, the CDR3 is TGTGCCAGCAGCCCTCAGGGCGTCGTGAGGCCCCAGCATTTT. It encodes CASSPQGVVRPQHF.

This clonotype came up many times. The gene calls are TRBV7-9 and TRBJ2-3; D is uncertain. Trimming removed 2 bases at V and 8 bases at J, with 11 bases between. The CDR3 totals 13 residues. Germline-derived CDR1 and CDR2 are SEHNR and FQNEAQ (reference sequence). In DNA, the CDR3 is TGTGCCAGCAGCTTAACGGCCTCCGGTACGCAGTATTTT. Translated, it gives CASSLTASGTQYF. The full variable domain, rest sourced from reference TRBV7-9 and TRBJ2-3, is DTGVSQNPRHKITKRGQNVTFRCDPISEHNRLYWYRQTLGQGPEFLTYFQNEAQLEKSRLLSDRFSAERPKGSFSTLEIQRTEQGDSAMYLCASSLTASGTQYFGPGTRLTVL.

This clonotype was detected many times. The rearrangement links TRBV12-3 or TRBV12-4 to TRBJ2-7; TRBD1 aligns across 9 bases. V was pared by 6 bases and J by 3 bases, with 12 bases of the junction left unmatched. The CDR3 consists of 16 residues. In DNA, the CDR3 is TGTGCCAGCAGCCTGGGGGGCGGGACAGGGAACTACGAGCAGTACTTC. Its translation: CASSLGGGTGNYEQYF.

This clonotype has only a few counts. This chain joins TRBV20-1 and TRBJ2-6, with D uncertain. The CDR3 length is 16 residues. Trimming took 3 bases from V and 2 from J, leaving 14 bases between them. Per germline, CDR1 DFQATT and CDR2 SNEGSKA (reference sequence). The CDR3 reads CSASPPSGAGANVLTF. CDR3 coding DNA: TGCAGTGCTAGTCCCCCGTCTGGGGCTGGGGCCAACGTCCTGACTTTC.

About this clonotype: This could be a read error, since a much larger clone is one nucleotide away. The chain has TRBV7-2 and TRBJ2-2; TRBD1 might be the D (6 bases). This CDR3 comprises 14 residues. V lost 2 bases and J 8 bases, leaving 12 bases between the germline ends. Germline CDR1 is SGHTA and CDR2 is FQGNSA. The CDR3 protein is CASSLRGLSGELFF. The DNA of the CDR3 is TGTGCCAGCAGCTTAAGGGGGTTATCTGGGGAGCTGTTTTTT.

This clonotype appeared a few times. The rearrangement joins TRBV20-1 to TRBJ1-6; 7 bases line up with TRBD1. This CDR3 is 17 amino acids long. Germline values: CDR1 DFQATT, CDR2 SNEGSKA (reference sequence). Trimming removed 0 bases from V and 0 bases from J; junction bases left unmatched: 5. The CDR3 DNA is TGCAGTGCTAGAGATCTGACAGGGAGCTCCTATAATTCACCCCTCCACTTT. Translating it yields CSARDLTGSSYNSPLHF.

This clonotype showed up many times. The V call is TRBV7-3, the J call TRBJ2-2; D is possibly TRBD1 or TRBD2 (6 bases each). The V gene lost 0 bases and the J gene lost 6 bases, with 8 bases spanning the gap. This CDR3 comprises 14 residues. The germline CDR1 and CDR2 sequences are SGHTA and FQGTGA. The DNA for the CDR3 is TGTGCCAGCAGCTTAACGGGGGGCTCCGGGGAGCTGTTTTTT. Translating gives CASSLTGGSGELFF.

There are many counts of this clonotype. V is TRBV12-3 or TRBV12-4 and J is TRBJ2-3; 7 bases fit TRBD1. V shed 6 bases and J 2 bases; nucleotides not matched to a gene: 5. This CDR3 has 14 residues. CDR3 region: CASSQDRLTDTQYF. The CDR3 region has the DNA TGTGCCAGCAGCCAGGACAGGCTCACAGATACGCAGTATTTT.